What follows are 7 T cell receptor beta chains derived from one specimen sequenced in a study of OX40 agonist ivuxolimab in advanced cancers. Some clones are missing from TCRdb's copy, which holds only in-frame ones; the method was immunoSEQ multiplex PCR. This sample has around 83,000 clones, with around 90% found just once. Sequences were derived from CD4+ or CD8+ T cells sorted from blood, sampled in a trial of the OX40 agonist ivuxolimab. All receptors derive from an adult with an advanced solid tumor such as melanoma, head and neck, liver or kidney cancer.

V is TRBV6-1 and J is TRBJ1-1; possibly TRBD1 for D (5 bases). Germline assignment: CDR1 MNHNS and CDR2 SASEGT. The CDR3 consists of 13 residues. The ends were cut back, 11 bases at V and 4 bases at J, with 17 bases in the middle. This chain's CDR3 is CALIRTMSTEAFF. The CDR3 DNA reads as TGTGCCCTCATCCGGACAATGAGCACTGAAGCTTTCTTT.

This chain connects TRBV6-5 to TRBJ1-2; 9 bases map to TRBD1. V was pared by 4 bases and J by 2 bases, with 5 bases of the junction left unmatched. Per the germline V gene, CDR1 is MNHEY and CDR2 is SVGAGI. The CDR3 covers 15 residues. The CDR3: CASSSSGTGNYGYTF. The CDR3 region has the DNA TGTGCCAGCAGTTCATCCGGGACAGGGAACTATGGCTACACCTTC.

The chain employs TRBV30 and TRBJ1-3, with D maybe TRBD1 (5 bases). Trimming removed 5 bases from V and 4 bases from J, with 9 bases in between. CDR1 is GTSNPN, CDR2 SVGIG, per germline (reference sequence). This CDR3 contains 12 residues. The CDR3 region has the DNA TGTGCCTGGGGGACTCAGGGAAACACCATATATTTT. Translating it yields CAWGTQGNTIYF.

The rearrangement uses TRBV9 and TRBJ1-4; D possibly corresponds to TRBD1 (6 bases). Trimming pared 3 bases from V and 8 bases from J, leaving 14 bases between. Germline CDR1 is SGDLS and CDR2 is YYNGEE. This CDR3 region has 14 residues. The CDR3 DNA is TGTGCCAGCAGCGCGTTTCGGGGGGGCGAAAAACTGTTTTTT. This translates into CASSAFRGGEKLFF.

Here the CDR3 reads CASSFDSNYGYTF. The CDR3, as DNA: TGCGCCAGCAGCTTTGACAGCAACTATGGCTACACCTTC. The chain carries TRBV5-1 and TRBJ1-2, with D possibly matching TRBD1 (5 bases). There are 13 residues in the CDR3. Germline V gene data show CDR1 as SGHRS and CDR2 as YFSETQ. Between the trimmed V and J ends, which lost 2 bases and 2 bases, there was a span of 7 bases.

The chain carries TRBV7-3 and TRBJ2-1, with TRBD1 identical over 7 bases. Germline loops: CDR1 SGHTA, CDR2 FQGTGA. The CDR3 consists of 14 residues. J lost 8 bases, V lost 3 bases, and 7 bases had no gene match. The CDR3 sequence is CASSFGTAMDEQFF. The CDR3 region has the DNA TGTGCCAGCAGCTTCGGGACAGCCATGGATGAGCAGTTCTTC. The whole variable domain, filled in from reference TRBV7-3 and TRBJ2-1, reads GAGVSQTPSNKVTEKGKYVELRCDPISGHTALYWYRQSLGQGPEFLIYFQGTGAADDSGLPNDRFFAVRPEGSVSTLKIQRTERGDSAVYLCASSFGTAMDEQFFGPGTRLTVL.

Only one count was recorded for this clone. This chain uses TRBV19 with TRBJ1-1; TRBD1 matches 8 bases. V trimming: 8 bases; J trimming: 1 base; junction bases outside the gene matches: 12. There are 16 residues in the CDR3. Germline loops: CDR1 LNHDA, CDR2 SQIVND (reference sequence). The CDR3 region has the DNA TGTGCCAGTCATTATTCAGGGGGCCGACCGAACACTGAAGCTTTCTTT. Amino acids: CASHYSGGRPNTEAFF.